Following are 9 T cell receptor beta chains from one sample sequenced in a study of blood T cell repertoires in COVID-19. Sequencing used immunoSEQ multiplex PCR; TCRdb keeps in-frame clones, though not all of them. The table lists fewer than 110,000 clones, around 90% of them singletons. The material sequenced was peripheral blood. The receptors were gathered from a man aged 45 to 65 with acute or convalescent COVID-19.

The J gene is TRBJ2-7, the V gene TRBV27; 8 bases agree with TRBD1. Germline CDR1 MNHEY, CDR2 SMNVEV (reference sequence). This CDR3 has 13 residues. V shed 4 bases and J 6 bases; nucleotides not matched to a gene: 5. The CDR3 is CASSSDRAGEQYF. The CDR3 coding sequence is TGTGCCAGCAGTTCGGACAGGGCCGGCGAGCAGTACTTC.

The CDR3 here is CASSMVGGRPLPQPQHF. In DNA, the CDR3 is TGTGCCAGTAGTATGGTCGGGGGACGACCATTGCCTCAGCCCCAGCATTTT. The chain recombines TRBV19 with TRBJ1-5, with D possibly being TRBD1 (5 bases). The germline V gene has CDR1 LNHDA and CDR2 SQIVND (reference sequence). The CDR3 runs to 17 residues. Trimming stripped 3 bases from V and 6 bases from J, with 21 bases between.

The chain recombines TRBV4-3 with TRBJ1-1; TRBD1 is a possible D gene (6 bases). Germline V lookup: CDR1 LGHNA, CDR2 YSLEER. Trimming cost V 0 bases and J 0 bases, with 11 bases left between them. The CDR3 runs to 16 residues. Here the CDR3 DNA reads TGCGCCAGCAGCCAAGATCAGAACAGGGTGAACACTGAAGCTTTCTTT. As protein: CASSQDQNRVNTEAFF.

V and J are TRBV5-4 and TRBJ1-1, with 8 nucleotides matching TRBD1. Germline V gene lookup returns CDR1 SGHNT and CDR2 YYREEE (reference sequence). The CDR3 has 17 residues. Trimming cost V 1 base and J 2 bases; bases outside gene matches: 10. The CDR3, as DNA: TGTGCCAGCAGCTTGCTCCCGGGACAGGTGATTAACACTGAAGCTTTCTTT. Amino acid sequence: CASSLLPGQVINTEAFF.

This clone was counted a single time. V usage is TRBV6-5 and J usage is TRBJ1-5; 7 nucleotides match TRBD1. CDR3 length: 15 residues. Trimming at V came to 4 bases and at J to 5 bases, leaving 8 bases not matched to a gene. Germline CDR1 is MNHEY and CDR2 is SVGAGI. CDR3 nucleotide sequence: TGTGCCAGCAGTTCCACCACAGGGGTCGATCAGCCCCAGCATTTT. Translation: CASSSTTGVDQPQHF.

V is TRBV6-4 and J is TRBJ1-2; D not certain. The CDR3 is 12 residues long. Per germline, CDR1 MRHNA and CDR2 SNTAGT. Deletions cut 2 bases from V and 4 bases from J, with 5 bases between. CDR3 bases: TGTGCCAGCAGTGACAGCCTCTATGGCTACACCTTC. Translating gives CASSDSLYGYTF.

The chain joins TRBV5-1 to TRBJ2-1; D is uncertain. Trimming took off 1 base at V and 4 bases at J, with 9 bases between the two ends. CDR1 and CDR2 from the germline V gene are SGHRS and YFSETQ. The CDR3 totals 14 residues. The DNA of the CDR3 is TGCGCCAGCAGCTTGTGGTCGCAGTACAATGAGCAGTTCTTC. Translated: CASSLWSQYNEQFF.

The chain uses TRBV19 and TRBJ2-7, with D unclear. The length of the CDR3 is 14 residues. CDR1 and CDR2 from the germline V gene are LNHDA and SQIVND (reference sequence). Trimming removed 5 bases at V and 7 bases at J, with 18 bases between. The CDR3 nucleotides read TGTGCCAGTAGTCCCCGGTTTCAAAGGAGTGAGCAGTACTTC. This encodes CASSPRFQRSEQYF.

This clone was detected a few times. The rearrangement uses TRBV12-5 and TRBJ1-4; no definite D call. The CDR3 contains 14 residues. From germline, CDR1 is LGHNT and CDR2 FRNRAP. The ends were cut back, 5 bases at V and 6 bases at J, with 13 bases in the middle. The DNA for the CDR3 is TGTGCTAGTGGTGACAATTGGGCAGATGAAAAACTGTTTTTT. Its protein product is CASGDNWADEKLFF.